This paragraph covers one T cell receptor (beta chain) sequence. Its antigen is unknown. This sample was taken from a study of graft-versus-host responses after intestinal transplantation. Study-wide background: The whole recipient group had anti-thymocyte globulin induction followed by tacrolimus and steroids for two to three years.

Sequencing used immunoSEQ multiplex PCR; TCRdb keeps in-frame clones, though not all of them. The repertoire includes around 88,000 clones, roughly 80% of them detected once, and roughly a sixth sits in the top ten. The CDR3 length is 14 residues. Trimming pared 7 bases from V and 4 bases from J, leaving 14 bases between. Per the germline V gene, CDR1 is MNHEY and CDR2 is SVGAGI. The sequence was collected from a human donor who received an intestinal transplant. The specimen comprised unstimulated CD8+ T cells sorted from spleen or lymph node cells, sampled before intestinal transplant. The V gene is TRBV6-5, the J gene TRBJ2-1, with D maybe TRBD2 (7 bases). The CDR3 nucleotides are TGTGCCAGCACCCAGGGGACTACGTACAATGAGCAGTTCTTC. Translation: CASTQGTTYNEQFF.